The entry below describes one T cell receptor (beta chain). The source of the sample is a study of blood T cell repertoires in COVID-19. Looking at the study overall: The samples span acute and convalescent COVID-19 from the United States, Italy and Spain. T cells, B-cell-depleted T cells, or PBMCs provided the cDNA or gDNA that served as material.

Patients of the Seattle cohort, enrolled during active infection, were followed longitudinally. The germline V gene has CDR1 SGHTA and CDR2 FQGNSA. Trimming at V came to 1 base and at J to 7 bases, leaving 7 bases not matched to a gene. The CDR3 has 17 amino acids. Sequencing used immunoSEQ multiplex PCR; TCRdb keeps in-frame clones, though not all of them. The sample shows fewer than 200,000 clones, 83% of them seen only once. The clonotype was recovered from a woman aged 70-85 years with COVID-19, enrolled during active disease. Sequencing was performed on peripheral blood. The genes are TRBV7-2 and TRBJ2-1; 13 nucleotides align to TRBD2. The DNA of the CDR3 is TGTGCCAGCAGCTTAGTAGGGACTAGCGGGACAAGTAATGAGCAGTTCTTC. Translating gives CASSLVGTSGTSNEQFF.